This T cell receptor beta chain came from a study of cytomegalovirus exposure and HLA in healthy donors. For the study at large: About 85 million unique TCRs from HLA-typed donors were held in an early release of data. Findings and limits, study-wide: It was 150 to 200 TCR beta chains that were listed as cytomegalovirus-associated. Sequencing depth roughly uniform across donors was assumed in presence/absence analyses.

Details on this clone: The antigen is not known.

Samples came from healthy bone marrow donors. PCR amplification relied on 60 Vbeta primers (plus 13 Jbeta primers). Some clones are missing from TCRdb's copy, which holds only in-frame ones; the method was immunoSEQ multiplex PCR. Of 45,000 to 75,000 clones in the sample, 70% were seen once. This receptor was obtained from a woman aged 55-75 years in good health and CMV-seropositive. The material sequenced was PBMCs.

CDR3: CASSRRGSYNEQFF. CDR3 DNA: TGTGCCAGCAGCCGGCGGGGGAGTTACAATGAGCAGTTCTTC. This chain links TRBV7-2 with TRBJ2-1; TRBD2 matches 7 bases. CDR1 and CDR2 from the germline V gene are SGHTA and FQGNSA. The ends lost 5 bases at V and 4 bases at J; junction bases unmatched: 5. The CDR3 is 14 amino acids.